What follows are 7 T cell receptor beta chains derived from one specimen sequenced in a study of type 1 and type 2 diabetes patients. Amplification started from genomic DNA. Amplification of the beta chain CDR3 used 30 forward and 13 reverse multiplex primers. TCRdb re-derived calls from the multiplex PCR reads in MiXCR, one entry per CDR3 protein. The repertoire holds 250,000 or so distinct CDR3 sequences, roughly 48% seen once, with roughly 13% in the top ten. The material sequenced was peripheral blood mononuclear cells (PBMCs). These receptors originate from a man aged 18 to 30 with type 2 diabetes.

In this sample, this clonotype turned up a few times. This chain connects TRBV7-8 to TRBJ2-3, with TRBD2 identical over 9 bases. Looked up from germline, CDR1 is SGHVS and CDR2 is FQNEAQ. The CDR3 is 16 amino acids. The V gene end was trimmed by 4 bases and the J gene end by 0 bases; junction bases not matched to a gene: 5. The CDR3 here is CASSSQTSGSTDTQYF. The CDR3 DNA follows: TGTGCCAGCAGCTCGCAAACTAGCGGGAGCACAGATACGCAGTATTTT.

This clonotype was counted only a few times. This chain links TRBV30 with TRBJ1-5; maybe TRBD1 (5 bases). V gave up 2 bases and J gave up 1 base, with 18 bases separating them. The CDR3 has 17 amino acids. The germline CDR1 and CDR2 sequences are GTSNPN and SVGIG (reference sequence). Here the CDR3 reads CAWSPGTPSLSNQPQHF. The CDR3 DNA reads TGTGCCTGGAGTCCTGGGACTCCTTCCCTCAGCAATCAGCCCCAGCATTTT.

J is TRBJ2-7 and V is TRBV7-8, with D possibly being TRBD2 (6 bases). Germline V gene lookup returns CDR1 SGHVS and CDR2 FQNEAQ. V lost 4 bases and J lost 6, with 19 bases in between. This CDR3 comprises 15 residues. The CDR3 loop reads CASSSTSYQPGEQYF. The CDR3 coding sequence is TGTGCCAGCAGCTCGACTAGTTATCAACCGGGCGAGCAGTACTTC.

CDR3 sequence: CASSEGTGARTEAFF. The CDR3 region has the DNA TGTGCCAGCAGTGAGGGGACAGGGGCCAGGACTGAAGCTTTCTTT. This chain joins TRBV6-1 and TRBJ1-1, with 10 bases aligning to TRBD1. V lost 3 bases to trimming and J lost 5 bases; unmatched junction nucleotides: 6. The CDR3 runs to 15 residues. Germline CDR1 MNHNS, CDR2 SASEGT.

The V gene is TRBV7-2, the J gene TRBJ2-2; D gene uncertain. The CDR3 totals 14 residues. In germline, CDR1 is SGHTA, CDR2 FQGNSA. Trimming removed 2 bases from V and 6 bases from J, with 10 bases in between. CDR3 region: CASSLLAAAGELFF. The CDR3 nucleotides read TGTGCCAGCAGCTTACTGGCCGCCGCCGGGGAGCTGTTTTTT. Drawing the rest from reference TRBV7-2 and TRBJ2-2, the complete variable domain is GAGVSQSPSNKVTEKGKDVELRCDPISGHTALYWYRQSLGQGLEFLIYFQGNSAPDKSGLPSDRFSAERTGGSVSTLTIQRTQQEDSAVYLCASSLLAAAGELFFGEGSRLTVL.

This clonotype was seen a handful of times. The chain links TRBV14 to TRBJ2-2, with D hard to call. CDR3 length: 14 amino acids. Between the trimmed V and J ends, which lost 4 bases and 6 bases, there was a span of 12 bases. Germline V lookup: CDR1 SGHDN, CDR2 FVKESK. The CDR3 reads CASSRTVASGELFF. The CDR3 DNA is TGTGCCAGCAGCCGGACCGTTGCCTCCGGGGAGCTGTTTTTT.

The chain recombines TRBV30 with TRBJ2-7; 9 nucleotides match TRBD1. Per the germline V gene, CDR1 is GTSNPN and CDR2 is SVGIG (reference sequence). The V gene end was trimmed by 4 bases and the J gene end by 3 bases; junction bases not matched to a gene: 7. The CDR3 sequence is 14 residues long. CDR3 DNA: TGTGCCTGGAACCTCGGACAGGGGCTCTACGAGCAGTACTTC. As protein: CAWNLGQGLYEQYF.